The clone carrying this T cell receptor (beta chain) came up many times. Its antigen is not identified. V lost 5 bases and J 6 bases, leaving 10 bases between the germline ends. This CDR3 comprises 13 residues. The data are from a study of response to subunit inactivated influenza vaccine. TCRdb independently ran MiXCR on the RT-PCR reads; one entry per CDR3 protein. Counted here are approximately 530,000 distinct CDR3 sequences, under 15% occurring once; the ten biggest clones make up roughly 14%. The study, taken as a whole, reports: The authors put forward the suggestion that each seasonal influenza vaccination may bring in only a limited number of new T cells.

The TCR was taken from a man aged 50 or older who received an inactivated influenza vaccine. The sequenced sample was PBMCs from blood, obtained 40 to 50 days after vaccination. The chain is built from TRBV12-3 or TRBV12-4 and TRBJ2-2; D uncertain. The CDR3 nucleotides read TGTGCCAGCAGTCCAACCTGGGCCGGGGAGCTGTTTTTT. Its protein is CASSPTWAGELFF.